This T cell receptor beta chain was identified in a study of T cells after yellow fever vaccination (dated 2019 in TCRdb). With respect to the entire study: The SMART-Seq v4 Ultra Low Input RNA kit was used to prepare libraries from fractions with low cell numbers. To track T-cell clones before and after primary and booster YFV17D yellow fever vaccination, bulk TCR alpha and beta repertoires were sequenced longitudinally. Two healthy male donors made up the cohort, one aged 18 to 30 years and the other aged 30 to 39 years. Blood samples were taken at several timepoints before and after primary and secondary immunization, and bulk PBMC replicates and cell subsets were isolated. Study-level results and caveats: Because only a couple of donors were included in the study, the extent to which the findings can be generalized is limited. Most clones expanded after primary vaccination were re-detected after the booster (96% of CD4 and approximately 88% of CD8), suggesting broad memory maintenance. Computational filtering was needed because FACS-sorted repertoires could contain abundant contaminating clonotypes from the bulk population. A small fraction of clonotypes showed up in both the CD4 and CD8 compartments, probably as a result of convergent recombination. Compared with the primary T-cell response, the secondary T-cell response was faster but weaker, reaching its peak on day 5 rather than on day 15.

From the germline V gene, CDR1 is SGHTA and CDR2 is FQGNSA. Taken from cysteine to phenylalanine, the CDR3 has 18 residues. CDR3 DNA only is kept here, 54 bases in frame from base 1. V is pared back by 5 bases and J by 4 bases, with 24 bases lying between the germline termini. The meaning of the sample's treatment or condition label: live attenuated yellow fever vaccine strain. At each blood-draw timepoint, two biological replicates of bulk PBMCs were obtained. PBMCs were isolated from peripheral blood using a standard Ficoll-Paque protocol. TriZol was used to extract RNA from bulk PBMCs, from CD4 and CD8 fractions, and from dextramer-positive and dextramer-negative fractions. TCRdb records Illumina NovaSeq 6000 as the sequencer. TCR cDNA was synthesized by 5'RACE template switching, through which a universal primer site and unique molecular identifiers were introduced. Priming for cDNA synthesis came from both the TCR alpha and TCR beta constant segments. Library amplification used two PCR steps, and the second PCR step added sample barcodes and sequencing adapters. Sequencing of the libraries was done on either Illumina HiSeq 2500 (2x100 bp) or NovaSeq (2x150 bp). On the study's bioinformatics: MIGEC handled demultiplexing of reads and collapsing into UMI consensus sequences, while MiXCR performed V(D)J alignment. Clonotypes responding to the vaccine were identified with edgeR on replicate PBMC samples, with the criteria of FDR below 0.01 and a log2 fold change above 5 up to day 15. CD4 or CD8 identity was assigned to each bulk clonotype according to whether the clonotype was present at higher abundance in the sequenced CD4 repertoire or the sequenced CD8 repertoire. The public reads were reprocessed in TCRdb via fastp at Q25 and MiXCR, keeping in-frame beta chains. Rows are combined by CDR3 protein, so each entry shows the most common genes and DNA. TCRdb's processing, not the authors', yielded these V and J calls. The sample records about 300,000 distinct CDR3 sequences, 3.5% to 4.5% of which are singletons. The biggest ten clones account for roughly 24% of the sample.

Turning to this clonotype: Its antigen remains undetermined. No base quality values were provided; no much bigger clone lies one nucleotide off.

The sequence derives from a man aged 18-30 years who received the YFV17D yellow fever vaccine. The rearranged chain carries TRBV7-2 and TRBJ1-3; the D gene remains uncertain. Source: PBMCs, taken 5 days after the yellow fever booster vaccination. The base sequence is TGTGCCAGCAGCCCAGCGGGGTTTGGCAGCGGAGCGGGAAACACCATATATTTT. The translation is CASSPAGFGSGAGNTIYF.